The entry below describes one T cell receptor beta chain. Its antigen is currently unknown. The CDR3 does not end in the conserved phenylalanine or tryptophan, so this is likely a read error. Germline values: CDR1 LGHNA, CDR2 YSLEER. V trimming: 0 bases; J trimming: 2 bases; junction bases outside the gene matches: 1. This CDR3 is built from 14 residues. The sample is drawn from a study of CD8+CD57+ T cells in acquired aplastic anemia. Overall study: Average CD4+ read depth in healthy donors was approximately 11 million reads. Findings of the study overall: In common between the patients and the controls were approximately 28 CD8+ CDR3 sequences.

The use of genomic DNA as template underpinned the TCR beta VDJ and CDR3 profiling. MiXCR was run by TCRdb on the reads, yielding one entry per CDR3 protein. The sample yields 98,000 or so distinct CDR3 sequences, roughly 50% seen once. The clonotype comes from a human donor in good health, serving as a control. Sequenced material: sorted CD4+, CD8+, or CD8+CD57+ T cells (not recorded which) from PBMCs. V and J are TRBV4-3 and TRBJ2-7, with 7 nucleotides matching TRBD1. The CDR3 sequence is CASSQETGPYEQYL. CDR3 sequence (DNA): TGCGCCAGCAGCCAAGAGACAGGGCCCTACGAGCAGTACCTC.